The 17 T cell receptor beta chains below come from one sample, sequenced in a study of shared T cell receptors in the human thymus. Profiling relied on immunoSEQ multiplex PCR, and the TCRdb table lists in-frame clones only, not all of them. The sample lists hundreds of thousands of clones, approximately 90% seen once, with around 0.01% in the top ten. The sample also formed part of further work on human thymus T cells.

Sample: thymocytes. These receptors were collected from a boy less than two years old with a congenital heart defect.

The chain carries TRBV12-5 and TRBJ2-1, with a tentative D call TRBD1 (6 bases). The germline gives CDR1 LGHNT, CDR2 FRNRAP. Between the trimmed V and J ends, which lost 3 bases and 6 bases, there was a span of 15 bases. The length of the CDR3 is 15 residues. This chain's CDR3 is CASGFPQGGGNEQFF. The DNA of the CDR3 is TGTGCTAGTGGTTTTCCCCAAGGGGGTGGCAATGAGCAGTTCTTC.

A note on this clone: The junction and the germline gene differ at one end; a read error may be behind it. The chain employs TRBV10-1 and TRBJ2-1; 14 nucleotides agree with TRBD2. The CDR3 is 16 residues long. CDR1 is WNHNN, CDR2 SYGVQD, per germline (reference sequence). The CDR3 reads CASRTSGRWDYDEQFF. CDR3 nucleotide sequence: TGCGCCAGCCGGACTAGCGGGAGGTGGGACTACGATGAGCAGTTCTTC.

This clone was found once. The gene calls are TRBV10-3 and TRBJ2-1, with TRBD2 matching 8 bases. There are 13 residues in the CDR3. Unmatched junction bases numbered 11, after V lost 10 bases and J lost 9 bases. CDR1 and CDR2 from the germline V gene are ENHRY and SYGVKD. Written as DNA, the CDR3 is TGTGCCACCAGGACTAGCATGAATTGTGAGCAGTTCTTC. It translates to CATRTSMNCEQFF.

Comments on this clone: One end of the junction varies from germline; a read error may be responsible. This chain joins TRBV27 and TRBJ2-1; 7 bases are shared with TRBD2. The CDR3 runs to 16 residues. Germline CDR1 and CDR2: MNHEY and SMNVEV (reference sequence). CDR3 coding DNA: TGTGCCAGTAGTTTTCCCCATTATGTAGCGGGCAATGAGCAGTTCTTC. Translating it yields CASSFPHYVAGNEQFF.

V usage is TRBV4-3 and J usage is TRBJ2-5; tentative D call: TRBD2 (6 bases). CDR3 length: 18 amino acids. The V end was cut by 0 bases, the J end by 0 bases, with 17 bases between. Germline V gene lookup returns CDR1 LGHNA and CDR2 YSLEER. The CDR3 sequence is CASSQEAEWSGHQETQYF. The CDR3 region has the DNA TGCGCCAGCAGCCAAGAAGCGGAGTGGAGCGGGCACCAAGAGACCCAGTACTTC.

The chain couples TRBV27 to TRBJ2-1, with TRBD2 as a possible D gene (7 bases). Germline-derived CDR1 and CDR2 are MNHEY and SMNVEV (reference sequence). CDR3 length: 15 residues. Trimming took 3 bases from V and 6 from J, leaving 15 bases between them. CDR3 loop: CASSLSRGAGNEQFF. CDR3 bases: TGTGCCAGCAGTTTGAGCCGGGGGGCTGGCAATGAGCAGTTCTTC.

CDR3: CASSYSVAAALYEQYF. The DNA for the CDR3 is TGTGCCAGCAGTTACTCGGTAGCCGCCGCCCTGTACGAGCAGTACTTC. The gene calls are TRBV6-5 and TRBJ2-7; D is unresolved. Trimming took off 0 bases at V and 4 bases at J, with 16 bases between the two ends. This CDR3 has 16 residues. The germline CDR1 and CDR2 sequences are MNHEY and SVGAGI.

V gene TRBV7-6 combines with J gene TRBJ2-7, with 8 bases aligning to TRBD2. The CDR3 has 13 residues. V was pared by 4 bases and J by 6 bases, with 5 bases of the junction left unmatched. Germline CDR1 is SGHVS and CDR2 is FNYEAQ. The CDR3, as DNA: TGTGCCAGCAGCTACTCAGCGGGAGTCGAGCAGTACTTC. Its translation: CASSYSAGVEQYF. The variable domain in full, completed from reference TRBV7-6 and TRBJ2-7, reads GAGVSQSPRYKVTKRGQDVALRCDPISGHVSLYWYRQALGQGPEFLTYFNYEAQQDKSGLPNDRFSAERPEGSISTLTIQRTEQRDSAMYRCASSYSAGVEQYFGPGTRLTVT.

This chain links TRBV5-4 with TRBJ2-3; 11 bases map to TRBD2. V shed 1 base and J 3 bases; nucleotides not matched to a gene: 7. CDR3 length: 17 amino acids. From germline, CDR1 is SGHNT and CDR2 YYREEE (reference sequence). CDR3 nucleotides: TGTGCCAGCAGCTTGATGCTAGCGGGAGGTTATACAGATACGCAGTATTTT. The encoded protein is CASSLMLAGGYTDTQYF.

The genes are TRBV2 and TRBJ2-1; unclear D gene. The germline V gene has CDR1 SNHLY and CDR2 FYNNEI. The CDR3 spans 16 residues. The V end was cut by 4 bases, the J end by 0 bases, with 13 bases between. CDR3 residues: CASSGGADRSYNEQFF. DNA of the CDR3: TGTGCCAGCAGTGGCGGCGCGGATCGCTCCTACAATGAGCAGTTCTTC.

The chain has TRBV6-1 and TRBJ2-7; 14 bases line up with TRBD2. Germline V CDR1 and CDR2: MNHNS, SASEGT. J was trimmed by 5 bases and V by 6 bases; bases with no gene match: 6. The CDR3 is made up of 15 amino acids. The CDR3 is CASSGLAGGRHEQYF. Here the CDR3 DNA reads TGTGCCAGCAGCGGACTAGCGGGAGGTAGACACGAGCAGTACTTC.

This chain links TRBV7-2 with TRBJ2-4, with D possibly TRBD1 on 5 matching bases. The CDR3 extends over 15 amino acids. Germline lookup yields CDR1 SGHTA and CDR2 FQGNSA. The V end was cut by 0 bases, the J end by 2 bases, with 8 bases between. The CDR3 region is CASSLAAGSKNIQYF. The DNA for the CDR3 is TGTGCCAGCAGCTTAGCGGCAGGGTCCAAAAACATTCAGTACTTC.

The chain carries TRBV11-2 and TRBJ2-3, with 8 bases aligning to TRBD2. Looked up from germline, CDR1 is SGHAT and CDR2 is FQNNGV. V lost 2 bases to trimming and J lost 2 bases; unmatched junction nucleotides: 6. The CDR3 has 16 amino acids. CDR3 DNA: TGTGCCAGCAGCTTACCCCGAGCGGGAGTCACAGATACGCAGTATTTT. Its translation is CASSLPRAGVTDTQYF.

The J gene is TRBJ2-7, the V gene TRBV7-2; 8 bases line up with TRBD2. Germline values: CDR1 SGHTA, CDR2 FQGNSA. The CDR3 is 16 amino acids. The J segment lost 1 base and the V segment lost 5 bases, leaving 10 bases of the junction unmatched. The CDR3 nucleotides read TGTGCCAGCAGCCAGGGGCTAGCGGGTGGTTCCTACGAGCAGTACTTC. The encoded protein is CASSQGLAGGSYEQYF. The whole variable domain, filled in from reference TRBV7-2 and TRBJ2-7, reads GAGVSQSPSNKVTEKGKDVELRCDPISGHTALYWYRQSLGQGLEFLIYFQGNSAPDKSGLPSDRFSAERTGGSVSTLTIQRTQQEDSAVYLCASSQGLAGGSYEQYFGPGTRLTVT.

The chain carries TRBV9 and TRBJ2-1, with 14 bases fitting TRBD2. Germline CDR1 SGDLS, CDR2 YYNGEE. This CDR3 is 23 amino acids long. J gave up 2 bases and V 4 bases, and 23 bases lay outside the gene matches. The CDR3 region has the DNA TGTGCCAGCAGCCCGCAATCAGAGGGAAGCCCGACTAGCGGGAGGGGGACCTACAATGAGCAGTTCTTC. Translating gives CASSPQSEGSPTSGRGTYNEQFF.

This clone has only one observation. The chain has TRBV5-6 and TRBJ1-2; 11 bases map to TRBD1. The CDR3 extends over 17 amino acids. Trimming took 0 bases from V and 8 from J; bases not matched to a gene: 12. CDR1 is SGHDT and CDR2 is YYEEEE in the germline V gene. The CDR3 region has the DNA TGTGCCAGCAGCTTGGAAAGGACAGGGGGCGCAATGGGGGGCTACACCTTC. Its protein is CASSLERTGGAMGGYTF. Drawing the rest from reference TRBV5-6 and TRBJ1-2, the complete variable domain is DAGVTQSPTHLIKTRGQQVTLRCSPKSGHDTVSWYQQALGQGPQFIFQYYEEEERQRGNFPDRFSGHQFPNYSSELNVNALLLGDSALYLCASSLERTGGAMGGYTFGSGTRLTVV.

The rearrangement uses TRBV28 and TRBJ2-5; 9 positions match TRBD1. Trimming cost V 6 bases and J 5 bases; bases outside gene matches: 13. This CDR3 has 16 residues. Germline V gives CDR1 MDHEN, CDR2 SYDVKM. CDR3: CASSLIWDRERETQYF. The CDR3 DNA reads TGTGCCAGCAGCCTCATTTGGGACAGGGAGAGGGAGACCCAGTACTTC.